The sequence of this TCR beta chain was determined in a study of vaccination effects on CD4 cells after COVID-19. Study as a whole: The post-vaccine samples were taken, at the median, 72 days after the second dose.

Produced via immunoSEQ multiplex PCR; TCRdb's table is partial and in-frame only. The sample carries around 46,000 clones, 65% to 80% recorded once. This clone was seen a few times. The antigen is not known. Study-wide points: Marked clonal contraction of infection- and vaccine-induced clones was seen late after vaccination.

Pools of viral peptides were used by the ViraFEST assay to expand antigen-specific CD4+ T cells ahead of sequencing. Cells that had been cultured for roughly eleven days were the source of isolated CD4+ T cells. Vaccination of participants consisted of two doses of either the BNT162b2 or mRNA-1273 vaccine. Negative nucleocapsid antibody tests before and after vaccination confirmed no previous SARS-CoV-2 infection. Cultures had half their medium replaced with IL-2 medium on days 3 and 7. Trimming left V 4 bases short and J 3 bases short, with 2 bases between. There are 11 residues in the CDR3. The germline CDR1 and CDR2 sequences are SGHTS and YDEGEE.

The chain couples TRBV5-8 to TRBJ1-5; D unclear. The material sequenced was CD4+ T cells from PBMCs cultured with HCoV-OC43 spike peptides, taken after COVID-19 vaccination. Specified subset: HCoV-OC43 spike overlapping peptide pool stimulation. The clonotype originates from a human donor who received a COVID-19 vaccine. CDR3 protein: CASSLNQPQHF. For the CDR3, the DNA is TGTGCCAGCAGCCTCAATCAGCCCCAGCATTTT.